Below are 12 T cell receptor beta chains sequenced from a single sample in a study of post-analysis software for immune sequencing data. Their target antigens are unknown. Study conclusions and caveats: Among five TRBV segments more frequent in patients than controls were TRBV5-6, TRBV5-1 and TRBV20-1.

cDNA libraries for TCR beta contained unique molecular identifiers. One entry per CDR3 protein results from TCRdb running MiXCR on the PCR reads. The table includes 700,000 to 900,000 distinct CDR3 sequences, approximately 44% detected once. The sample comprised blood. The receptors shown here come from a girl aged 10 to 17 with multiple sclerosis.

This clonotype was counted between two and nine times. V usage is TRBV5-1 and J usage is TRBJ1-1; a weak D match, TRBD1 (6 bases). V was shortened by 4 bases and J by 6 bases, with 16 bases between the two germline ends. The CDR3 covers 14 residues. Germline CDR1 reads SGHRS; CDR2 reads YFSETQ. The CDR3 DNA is TGCGCCAGCAGCGAAGGACGGGGGGCTGCTGAAGCTTTCTTT. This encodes CASSEGRGAAEAFF.

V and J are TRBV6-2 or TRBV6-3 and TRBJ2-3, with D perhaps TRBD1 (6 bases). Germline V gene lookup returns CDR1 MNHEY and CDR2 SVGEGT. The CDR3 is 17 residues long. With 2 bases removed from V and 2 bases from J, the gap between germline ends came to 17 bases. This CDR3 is CASSYMGQEIHTDTQYF. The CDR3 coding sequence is TGTGCCAGCAGTTACATGGGACAAGAGATACACACAGATACGCAGTATTTT.

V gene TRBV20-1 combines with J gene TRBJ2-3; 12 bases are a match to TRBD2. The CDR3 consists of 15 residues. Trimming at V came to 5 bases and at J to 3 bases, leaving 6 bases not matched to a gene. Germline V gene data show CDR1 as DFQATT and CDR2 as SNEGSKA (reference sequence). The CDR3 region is CSAGLAGFWTDTQYF. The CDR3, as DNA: TGCAGTGCTGGACTAGCGGGATTTTGGACAGATACGCAGTATTTT.

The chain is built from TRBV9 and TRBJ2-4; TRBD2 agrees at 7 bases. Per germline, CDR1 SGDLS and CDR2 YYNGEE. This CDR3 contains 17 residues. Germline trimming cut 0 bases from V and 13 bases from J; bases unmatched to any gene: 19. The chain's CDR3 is CASSVGAWRESGREQYF. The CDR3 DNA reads TGTGCCAGCAGCGTAGGGGCTTGGCGGGAGAGCGGTCGGGAGCAGTACTTC.

This CDR3 is CASSRTVGPDTQYF. The DNA of the CDR3 is TGTGCCAGTAGTAGAACAGTTGGGCCAGATACGCAGTATTTT. V and J are TRBV9 and TRBJ2-3, with D unresolved. The ends were cut back, 8 bases at V and 4 bases at J, with 17 bases in the middle. The CDR3 is 14 amino acids. CDR1 is SGDLS and CDR2 is YYNGEE in the germline V gene.

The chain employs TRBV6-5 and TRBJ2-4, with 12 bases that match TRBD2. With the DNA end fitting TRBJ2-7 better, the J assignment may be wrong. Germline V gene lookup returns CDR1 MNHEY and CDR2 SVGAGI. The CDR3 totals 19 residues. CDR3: CASSYQPRLAGGPGYEQYF. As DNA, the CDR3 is TGTGCCAGCAGTTACCAGCCGAGGCTAGCGGGAGGGCCAGGCTACGAGCAGTACTTC.

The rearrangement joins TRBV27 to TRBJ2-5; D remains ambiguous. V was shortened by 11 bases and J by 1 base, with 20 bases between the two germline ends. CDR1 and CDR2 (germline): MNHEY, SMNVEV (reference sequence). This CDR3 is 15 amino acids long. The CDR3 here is CARPPSRPSQETQYF. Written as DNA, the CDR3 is TGTGCCCGCCCTCCCTCAAGACCCAGCCAAGAGACCCAGTACTTC.

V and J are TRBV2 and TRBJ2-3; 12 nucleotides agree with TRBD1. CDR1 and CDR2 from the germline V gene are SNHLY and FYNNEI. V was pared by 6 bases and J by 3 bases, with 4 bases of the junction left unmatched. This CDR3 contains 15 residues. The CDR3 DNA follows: TGTGCCAGCAGGCGGGACAGGGGGCGAACAGATACGCAGTATTTT. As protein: CASRRDRGRTDTQYF.

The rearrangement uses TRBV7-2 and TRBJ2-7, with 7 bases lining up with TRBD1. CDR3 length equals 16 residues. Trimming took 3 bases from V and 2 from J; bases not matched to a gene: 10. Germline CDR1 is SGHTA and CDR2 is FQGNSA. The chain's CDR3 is CASSLSLGQGAYEQYF. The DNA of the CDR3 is TGTGCCAGCAGCTTGAGTTTGGGGCAGGGGGCCTACGAGCAGTACTTC.

DNA of the CDR3: TGTGCCAGCAGCTTAATGAACCTCGGTCGCTACGAGCAGTACTTC. Translating gives CASSLMNLGRYEQYF. This sequence joins TRBV7-2 and TRBJ2-4; no firm D call. The DNA end lines up better with TRBJ2-7; the J call may be wrong. Germline V gene data show CDR1 as SGHTA and CDR2 as FQGNSA. This CDR3 has 15 residues.

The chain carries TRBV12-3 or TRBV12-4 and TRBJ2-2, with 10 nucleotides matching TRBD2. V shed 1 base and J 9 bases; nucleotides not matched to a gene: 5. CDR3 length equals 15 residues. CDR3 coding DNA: TGTGCCAGCAGTTTAGAAGCTAGCGGGAGAAGGGAGCTGTTTTTT. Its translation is CASSLEASGRRELFF.

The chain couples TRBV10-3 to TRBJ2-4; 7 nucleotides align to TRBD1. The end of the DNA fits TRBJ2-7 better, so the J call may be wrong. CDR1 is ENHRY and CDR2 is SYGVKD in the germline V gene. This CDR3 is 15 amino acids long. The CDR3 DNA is TGTGCCATCAGTGAGTCAGTGACAGGGTTTACCGAGCAGTACTTC. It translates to CAISESVTGFTEQYF.